A selection of T cell receptor beta chains follows, all from one sample in a study of blood T cell repertoires in COVID-19. Sequencing was performed with immunoSEQ multiplex PCR; in TCRdb, only in-frame clones are kept and a portion is missing. The sample yields about 290,000 clones, roughly 88% seen once. The sequencing input was peripheral blood. All receptors come from a woman aged 30 to 39 with active or convalescent COVID-19. Each CDR3 is given with its conserved first and last residue. The order of the fields is J gene, clone size, D gene, V gene, CDR3 protein, CDR3 DNA. A D gene is named only where the DNA matches it firmly. Rows may omit the clone size; those that give it use once, few, many or a size class.

J gene: TRBJ2-3; clone size: NA; D gene: TRBD1; V gene: TRBV5-4; CDR3 protein: CASGPGQGLTQYF; CDR3 DNA: TGTGCCAGCGGACCGGGACAGGGATTAACGCAGTATTTT
J gene: TRBJ1-1; clone size: NA; D gene: NA; V gene: TRBV27; CDR3 protein: CASSFSPNSEAFF; CDR3 DNA: TGTGCCAGCAGTTTTTCCCCCAATAGTGAAGCTTTCTTT
J gene: TRBJ2-1; clone size: few; D gene: NA; V gene: TRBV3-1/TRBV3-2; CDR3 protein: CASSPHGRGGMGTYNEQFF; CDR3 DNA: TGTGCCAGCAGCCCCCATGGAAGGGGGGGCATGGGGACCTACAATGAGCAGTTCTTC
J gene: TRBJ2-5; clone size: NA; D gene: NA; V gene: TRBV7-9; CDR3 protein: CASSPTNGGETQYF; CDR3 DNA: TGTGCCAGCAGCCCCACCAACGGCGGGGAGACCCAGTACTTC
J gene: TRBJ2-3; clone size: once; D gene: TRBD1; V gene: TRBV5-6; CDR3 protein: CASSLGDRQRYSTDTQYF; CDR3 DNA: TGTGCCAGCAGCTTGGGGGACAGGCAGCGCTATAGCACAGATACGCAGTATTTT
J gene: TRBJ2-6; clone size: NA; D gene: TRBD2; V gene: TRBV27; CDR3 protein: CASSWGGLNAPGANVLTF; CDR3 DNA: TGTGCCAGCAGTTGGGGGGGACTTAACGCTCCTGGGGCCAACGTCCTGACTTTC
J gene: TRBJ1-2; clone size: NA; D gene: TRBD1; V gene: TRBV6-5; CDR3 protein: CASRVDRGSYGYTF; CDR3 DNA: TGTGCCAGCAGGGTAGACAGGGGCAGCTATGGCTACACCTTC
J gene: TRBJ2-1; clone size: NA; D gene: NA; V gene: TRBV6-1; CDR3 protein: CASSETRYNEQFF; CDR3 DNA: TGTGCCAGCAGTGAGACTAGATACAATGAGCAGTTCTTC
J gene: TRBJ2-1; clone size: NA; D gene: NA; V gene: TRBV4-2; CDR3 protein: CASSQGGGRNEQFF; CDR3 DNA: TGTGCCAGCAGCCAAGGGGGGGGCCGAAATGAGCAGTTCTTC
J gene: TRBJ1-1; clone size: NA; D gene: NA; V gene: TRBV11-2; CDR3 protein: CASSLETGYSEAFF; CDR3 DNA: TGTGCCAGCAGCTTAGAAACAGGGTACAGTGAAGCTTTCTTT
J gene: TRBJ2-2; clone size: NA; D gene: TRBD1; V gene: TRBV2; CDR3 protein: CASSELQGATGELFF; CDR3 DNA: TGTGCCAGCAGTGAGTTACAGGGGGCGACCGGGGAGCTGTTTTTT
J gene: TRBJ2-1; clone size: NA; D gene: NA; V gene: TRBV6-2/TRBV6-3; CDR3 protein: CASSYSQVTDEQFF; CDR3 DNA: TGTGCCAGCAGTTACTCTCAGGTAACGGATGAGCAGTTCTTC
J gene: TRBJ2-1; clone size: NA; D gene: TRBD2; V gene: TRBV30; CDR3 protein: CAWSVAGGRGEQFF; CDR3 DNA: TGTGCCTGGAGTGTCGCGGGGGGCCGGGGTGAGCAGTTCTTC
J gene: TRBJ2-5; clone size: NA; D gene: TRBD2; V gene: TRBV2; CDR3 protein: CASSGLAGGETQYF; CDR3 DNA: TGTGCCAGCAGTGGTCTAGCGGGGGGAGAGACCCAGTACTTC
J gene: TRBJ1-4; clone size: NA; D gene: TRBD1; V gene: TRBV9; CDR3 protein: CASSIGQGATNEKLFF; CDR3 DNA: TGTGCCAGCAGCATAGGACAGGGAGCAACTAATGAAAAACTGTTTTTT
J gene: TRBJ1-2; clone size: NA; D gene: TRBD1; V gene: TRBV19; CDR3 protein: CASSTETGRIDGYTF; CDR3 DNA: TGTGCCAGTAGTACCGAGACAGGGAGGATCGATGGCTACACCTTC
J gene: TRBJ1-1; clone size: NA; D gene: NA; V gene: TRBV19; CDR3 protein: CASWDTNTEAFF; CDR3 DNA: TGTGCCAGTTGGGACACTAACACTGAAGCTTTCTTT
J gene: TRBJ2-7; clone size: NA; D gene: TRBD1; V gene: TRBV27; CDR3 protein: CASSPGQGKRYEQYF; CDR3 DNA: TGTGCCAGCAGTCCCGGACAGGGGAAAAGGTACGAGCAGTACTTC
J gene: TRBJ2-3; clone size: NA; D gene: TRBD2; V gene: TRBV6-2/TRBV6-3; CDR3 protein: CASSQTSLFDTQYF; CDR3 DNA: TGTGCCAGCAGTCAGACTAGCCTCTTCGATACGCAGTATTTT
J gene: TRBJ2-3; clone size: NA; D gene: TRBD2; V gene: TRBV9; CDR3 protein: CASSTSAGVSDTQYF; CDR3 DNA: TGTGCCAGCAGCACCTCAGCGGGGGTATCAGATACGCAGTATTTT
J gene: TRBJ1-2; clone size: NA; D gene: TRBD1; V gene: TRBV28; CDR3 protein: CASGGQGNGYTF; CDR3 DNA: TGTGCCAGCGGAGGACAGGGGAATGGCTACACCTTC
J gene: TRBJ2-5; clone size: NA; D gene: NA; V gene: TRBV7-8; CDR3 protein: CASSLVGGTETQYF; CDR3 DNA: TGTGCCAGCAGCTTAGTCGGCGGAACCGAGACCCAGTACTTC
J gene: TRBJ1-1; clone size: NA; D gene: NA; V gene: TRBV4-3; CDR3 protein: CASSQEQVNTEAFF; CDR3 DNA: TGCGCCAGCAGCCAAGAACAAGTGAACACTGAAGCTTTCTTT
J gene: TRBJ2-3; clone size: once; D gene: NA; V gene: TRBV5-1; CDR3 protein: CASRPLSGPLWETQYF; CDR3 DNA: TGCGCCAGCAGACCTCTCTCTGGACCTCTTTGGGAGACGCAGTATTTT
J gene: TRBJ2-3; clone size: NA; D gene: NA; V gene: TRBV9; CDR3 protein: CASSVEGGAKTDTQYF; CDR3 DNA: TGTGCCAGCAGCGTAGAAGGCGGGGCGAAGACAGATACGCAGTATTTT
J gene: TRBJ1-5; clone size: NA; D gene: TRBD1; V gene: TRBV5-1; CDR3 protein: CASSPGQPNQPQHF; CDR3 DNA: TGCGCCAGCAGCCCGGGACAGCCAAATCAGCCCCAGCATTTT
J gene: TRBJ2-2; clone size: NA; D gene: NA; V gene: TRBV30; CDR3 protein: CAWGSLLTNTGELFF; CDR3 DNA: TGTGCCTGGGGCTCCCTCCTTACGAACACCGGGGAGCTGTTTTTT
J gene: TRBJ2-3; clone size: NA; D gene: NA; V gene: TRBV19; CDR3 protein: CASSGTYPVSDTQYF; CDR3 DNA: TGTGCCAGTAGTGGGACTTACCCCGTGTCAGATACGCAGTATTTT
J gene: TRBJ2-3; clone size: NA; D gene: NA; V gene: TRBV10-3; CDR3 protein: CAISSTSSGGSDTQYF; CDR3 DNA: TGTGCCATCAGTTCAACTAGTAGTGGGGGGTCAGATACGCAGTATTTT
J gene: TRBJ1-2; clone size: once; D gene: TRBD1; V gene: TRBV5-1; CDR3 protein: CASRDRGENYGYTF; CDR3 DNA: TGCGCCAGCAGGGACAGGGGAGAGAACTATGGCTACACCTTC
J gene: TRBJ2-1; clone size: NA; D gene: TRBD2; V gene: TRBV4-1; CDR3 protein: CASSPPGLAGSRSYNEQFF; CDR3 DNA: TGCGCCAGCAGCCCTCCGGGACTAGCGGGGTCCCGCTCCTACAATGAGCAGTTCTTC
J gene: TRBJ1-2; clone size: NA; D gene: NA; V gene: TRBV12-3/TRBV12-4; CDR3 protein: CASSFDRIYGYTF; CDR3 DNA: TGTGCCAGCAGTTTCGACAGAATCTATGGCTACACCTTC
J gene: TRBJ1-2; clone size: NA; D gene: NA; V gene: TRBV7-9; CDR3 protein: CASRPRTDNYGYTF; CDR3 DNA: TGTGCCAGCAGACCCCGGACAGACAACTATGGCTACACCTTC
J gene: TRBJ1-1; clone size: NA; D gene: NA; V gene: TRBV3-1/TRBV3-2; CDR3 protein: CASSRIGGTEAFF; CDR3 DNA: TGTGCCAGCAGTCGAATAGGGGGCACTGAAGCTTTCTTT
J gene: TRBJ1-1; clone size: NA; D gene: NA; V gene: TRBV28; CDR3 protein: CASSFGGGPEAFF; CDR3 DNA: TGTGCCAGCAGTTTTGGGGGGGGCCCTGAAGCTTTCTTT
J gene: TRBJ2-7; clone size: once; D gene: NA; V gene: TRBV21-1; CDR3 protein: CASSTGTVWPSSGQYF; CDR3 DNA: TGTGCCAGCAGCACTGGGACAGTCTGGCCCAGTAGTGGGCAGTACTTC
J gene: TRBJ2-5; clone size: NA; D gene: TRBD2; V gene: TRBV4-3; CDR3 protein: CASSQDPTSGVETQYF; CDR3 DNA: TGCGCCAGCAGCCAAGATCCCACTAGCGGGGTAGAGACCCAGTACTTC
J gene: TRBJ2-1; clone size: once; D gene: NA; V gene: TRBV10-1; CDR3 protein: CASSESGGPGEQFF; CDR3 DNA: TGCGCCAGCAGTGAGTCGGGAGGTCCTGGTGAGCAGTTCTTC
J gene: TRBJ2-1; clone size: NA; D gene: NA; V gene: TRBV10-3; CDR3 protein: CAGKGAVNNEQFF; CDR3 DNA: TGTGCGGGAAAAGGGGCCGTCAACAATGAGCAGTTCTTC
J gene: TRBJ1-5; clone size: NA; D gene: NA; V gene: TRBV4-3; CDR3 protein: CASSPTAKGTYSNQPQHF; CDR3 DNA: TGCGCCAGCAGTCCAACGGCGAAGGGGACATATAGCAATCAGCCCCAGCATTTT
J gene: TRBJ2-2; clone size: NA; D gene: NA; V gene: TRBV28; CDR3 protein: CASSAPEPSNTGELFF; CDR3 DNA: TGTGCCAGCAGTGCCCCCGAGCCTTCGAACACCGGGGAGCTGTTTTTT
J gene: TRBJ2-1; clone size: NA; D gene: TRBD2; V gene: TRBV13; CDR3 protein: CASSFRGGNGIRVNEQFF; CDR3 DNA: TGTGCCAGCAGCTTCCGGGGGGGTAATGGAATAAGGGTCAATGAGCAGTTCTTC
J gene: TRBJ1-2; clone size: NA; D gene: NA; V gene: TRBV12-3/TRBV12-4; CDR3 protein: CASSLASSGGYTF; CDR3 DNA: TGTGCCAGCAGTTTGGCCTCGTCGGGTGGCTACACCTTC
J gene: TRBJ2-5; clone size: NA; D gene: TRBD1; V gene: TRBV6-2/TRBV6-3; CDR3 protein: CASSSLGQVQETQYF; CDR3 DNA: TGTGCCAGCAGTTCCCTCGGACAGGTCCAAGAGACCCAGTACTTC
J gene: TRBJ2-6; clone size: NA; D gene: NA; V gene: TRBV5-5; CDR3 protein: CASSFALGISGANVLTF; CDR3 DNA: TGTGCCAGCAGCTTCGCCCTCGGGATCTCTGGGGCCAACGTCCTGACTTTC
J gene: TRBJ2-2; clone size: NA; D gene: NA; V gene: TRBV5-1; CDR3 protein: CATSPGGDTGELFF; CDR3 DNA: TGCGCCACCTCCCCGGGCGGGGACACCGGGGAGCTGTTTTTT
J gene: TRBJ1-1; clone size: NA; D gene: NA; V gene: TRBV7-6; CDR3 protein: CASRTGRNTEAFF; CDR3 DNA: TGTGCCAGCAGGACAGGCCGAAACACTGAAGCTTTCTTT
J gene: TRBJ2-1; clone size: once; D gene: TRBD2; V gene: TRBV7-3; CDR3 protein: CASSRQGAGGFNNEQFF; CDR3 DNA: TGTGCCAGCAGCCGTCAGGGTGCGGGGGGCTTTAACAATGAGCAGTTCTTC
J gene: TRBJ2-6; clone size: NA; D gene: NA; V gene: TRBV7-9; CDR3 protein: CASSTMAVSGANVLTF; CDR3 DNA: TGTGCCAGCAGCACCATGGCAGTCTCTGGGGCCAACGTCCTGACTTTC